A selection of T cell receptor beta chains follows, all from one sample in a study of blood T cells in healthy people across ages. MiXCR, applied by TCRdb to the 5' RACE reads, yields one record per CDR3 protein. There are some 750,000 distinct CDR3 sequences in the sample; about 20% occur only once, and about 22% lies in the top ten. The sequenced material came from blood. The origin of the receptors is a man aged 65 to 85 in good health. The CDR3 runs from the conserved cysteine through the conserved F or W. The D gene is left open where the match is weak. For some rows the clone size is stated as once, few or many, or as a class when expanded; others skip it.

d_gene	v_gene	j_gene	abundance	CDR3aa	CDR3nt
TRBD2	TRBV5-1	TRBJ2-7	few	CASSFGRASETQYF	TGCGCCAGCAGCTTCGGGAGGGCCTCCGAGACCCAATACTTC
-	TRBV6-5	TRBJ1-1	few	CASSYVPGRMTEAFF	TGTGCCAGCAGTTACGTTCCAGGGCGCATGACTGAAGCTTTCTTT
-	TRBV6-1	TRBJ2-3	-	CASNRHSRTDTQYF	TGTGCCAGCAATCGACATTCCCGCACAGATACGCAGTATTTT
TRBD1	TRBV27	TRBJ1-3	-	CASSLRDSRNTIYF	TGTGCCAGCAGTCTTAGGGACAGCAGAAACACCATATATTTT
-	TRBV7-2	TRBJ2-1	-	CASSFGLANRNEQFF	TGTGCCAGCAGCTTCGGCCTAGCGAACCGTAATGAGCAGTTCTTC
-	TRBV29-1	TRBJ1-4	few	CSGLATNEKLFF	TGCAGCGGGCTTGCAACTAATGAAAAACTGTTTTTT
-	TRBV20-1	TRBJ1-5	-	CSARGTPNQPQHF	TGCAGTGCTAGGGGGACCCCGAATCAGCCCCAGCATTTT
-	TRBV11-2	TRBJ1-1	-	CASGLGLVNTEAFF	TGTGCCAGCGGCTTAGGGTTGGTGAACACTGAAGCTTTCTTT
-	TRBV6-4	TRBJ2-1	-	CASSEKRSSEDEQFF	TGTGCCAGCAGTGAGAAAAGGTCTAGCGAGGATGAGCAGTTCTTC
TRBD1	TRBV27	TRBJ2-7	-	CASSRLGQGVNEQYF	TGTGCCAGCAGTCGCCTTGGGCAGGGGGTCAACGAGCAGTACTTC
-	TRBV5-1	TRBJ2-5	-	CASSFTQTEQETQYF	TGCGCCAGCAGCTTTACACAGACCGAACAAGAGACCCAGTACTTC
-	TRBV12-3/TRBV12-4	TRBJ2-5	few	CASSWEPGPGAQYF	TGTGCCAGCAGTTGGGAACCGGGGCCGGGGGCCCAGTACTTC
-	TRBV6-5	TRBJ1-1	-	CASSYSPGYNEAFF	TGTGCCAGCAGTTACTCGCCGGGGTACAATGAAGCTTTCTTT
TRBD1	TRBV24-1	TRBJ2-3	few	CATSGTGQGAPDTQYF	TGTGCCACCAGTGGTACTGGACAGGGGGCCCCCGATACGCAGTATTTT
-	TRBV5-1	TRBJ2-3	-	CASSLDTAADTQYF	TGCGCCAGCAGCTTGGACACGGCCGCAGATACGCAGTATTTT
-	TRBV7-2	TRBJ2-1	few	CASSPSTTVYNEQFF	TGTGCCAGCAGCCCAAGCACCACTGTGTACAATGAGCAGTTCTTC
-	TRBV7-3	TRBJ2-1	-	CASSPTGPGPPLYNEQFF	TGTGCCAGCAGCCCAACCGGTCCCGGGCCCCCACTCTACAATGAGCAGTTCTTC
TRBD1	TRBV12-3/TRBV12-4	TRBJ1-1	few	CASSLGQGASTEAFF	TGTGCCAGCAGTCTCGGACAGGGGGCGAGCACTGAAGCTTTCTTT
-	TRBV29-1	TRBJ2-6	-	CSVEDRDDSGANVLTF	TGCAGCGTTGAGGACCGTGACGACTCTGGGGCCAACGTCCTGACTTTC
TRBD2	TRBV3-1	TRBJ2-1	-	CASSNGLARYNEQFF	TGTGCCAGCAGCAATGGACTAGCAAGATACAATGAGCAGTTCTTC
-	TRBV12-3/TRBV12-4	TRBJ1-1	-	CASKAIKTGEAFF	TGTGCCAGCAAGGCGATAAAAACAGGGGAAGCTTTCTTT
TRBD1	TRBV7-2	TRBJ1-2	few	CASSLGQTYGYAF	TGTGCCAGCAGCTTGGGACAGACCTATGGCTACGCCTTC
TRBD2	TRBV10-3	TRBJ2-3	few	CATNSGRAADTQYF	TGTGCCACGAATAGCGGGAGGGCCGCAGATACGCAGTATTTT
-	TRBV4-1	TRBJ2-7	few	CASSQDPSTYEQYF	TGCGCCAGCAGCCAAGATCCGAGCACCTACGAGCAGTACTTC
-	TRBV12-3/TRBV12-4	TRBJ1-1	few	CASRAGGSEAFF	TGTGCCAGCAGAGCGGGGGGGTCTGAAGCTTTCTTT
-	TRBV20-1	TRBJ2-3	-	CSASSVWGTDTQYF	TGCAGTGCTAGCTCCGTCTGGGGGACAGATACGCAGTATTTT
-	TRBV12-3/TRBV12-4	TRBJ1-6	few	CASSRTDFGSPLHF	TGTGCCAGCAGTCGTACAGATTTCGGTTCACCCCTCCACTTT
TRBD1	TRBV23-1	TRBJ1-1	-	CASRPTGRRLAEAFF	TGCGCCAGCAGACCGACAGGGCGGAGGTTGGCTGAAGCTTTCTTT
-	TRBV2	TRBJ1-2	few	CASSDKASYGYTF	TGTGCCAGCAGTGACAAGGCTTCGTATGGCTACACCTTC
TRBD2	TRBV3-1	TRBJ2-4	few	CASSRLRTSGRMINIQYF	TGTGCCAGCAGTCGACTTCGGACTAGCGGGAGGATGATAAACATTCAGTACTTC
-	TRBV5-6	TRBJ1-4	few	CASSSDENEKLFF	TGTGCCAGCAGCTCAGACGAGAATGAAAAACTGTTTTTT
-	TRBV12-3/TRBV12-4	TRBJ2-1	many	CASSHSTQITGNEQFF	TGTGCCAGCAGTCATTCCACCCAAATCACGGGCAATGAGCAGTTCTTC
TRBD2	TRBV2	TRBJ2-5	few	CASSELTSGGKTQYF	TGTGCCAGCAGTGAACTGACTAGCGGGGGGAAGACCCAGTACTTC
-	TRBV6-6	TRBJ2-3	-	CASRTGVGADTQYF	TGTGCCAGCAGAACAGGTGTGGGGGCAGATACGCAGTATTTT
-	TRBV7-2	TRBJ1-5	once	CASSLESGYGNQPQHF	TGTGCCAGCAGCTTAGAATCCGGGTACGGCAATCAGCCCCAGCATTTT
-	TRBV7-2	TRBJ2-5	-	CASSQGTIGIEAQYF	TGTGCCAGCAGCCAAGGGACAATCGGGATAGAGGCCCAGTACTTC
-	TRBV20-1	TRBJ2-3	-	CSARGATDTQYF	TGCAGTGCTAGGGGGGCCACAGATACGCAGTATTTT
-	TRBV28	TRBJ2-7	few	CASSLIEGRGKYEQYF	TGTGCCAGCAGTCTGATTGAGGGGAGGGGGAAGTACGAGCAGTACTTC
-	TRBV2	TRBJ2-2	many	CASGGDYGELFF	TGTGCCAGCGGAGGTGACTACGGGGAGCTGTTTTTT
TRBD1	TRBV20-1	TRBJ2-4	few	CSARDGDRNIQYF	TGCAGTGCTAGAGATGGGGACAGAAACATTCAGTACTTC
-	TRBV21-1	TRBJ2-2	-	CASSKYREGATNTGELFF	TGTGCCAGCAGCAAGTACCGAGAGGGGGCTACTAACACCGGGGAGCTGTTTTTT
-	TRBV12-3/TRBV12-4	TRBJ2-5	-	CASSRPGVWTQYF	TGTGCCAGCAGCCGACCCGGTGTTTGGACCCAGTACTTC
-	TRBV27	TRBJ2-5	many	CASSLRDTWETQYF	TGTGCCAGCAGTCTCCGGGACACCTGGGAGACCCAGTACTTC
TRBD2	TRBV7-9	TRBJ2-5	-	CASSKGRLAEETQYF	TGTGCCAGCAGCAAGGGGAGACTAGCGGAAGAGACCCAGTACTTC
-	TRBV29-1	TRBJ2-5	few	CSVDRVRKTQYF	TGCAGCGTTGATCGGGTGCGAAAGACCCAGTACTTC
-	TRBV3-1	TRBJ2-2	-	CASSPTLLVGTGELFF	TGTGCCAGCAGCCCGACTCTCTTGGTGGGCACCGGGGAGCTGTTTTTT
-	TRBV6-1	TRBJ2-5	few	CACSAPTGQETQYF	TGTGCCTGCAGTGCCCCGACAGGCCAAGAGACCCAGTACTTC
TRBD1	TRBV5-1	TRBJ2-7	few	CASSLHFDRESFYEQYF	TGCGCCAGCAGCTTGCACTTCGACAGGGAGAGTTTCTACGAGCAGTACTTC
-	TRBV5-5	TRBJ2-5	-	CASSLSGQGKTQYF	TGTGCCAGCAGTCTCTCCGGGCAGGGAAAGACCCAGTACTTC
-	TRBV19	TRBJ2-5	-	CASSISQRETQYF	TGTGCCAGTAGTATAAGTCAAAGGGAGACCCAGTACTTC
-	TRBV29-1	TRBJ2-5	-	CSARPGPETQYF	TGCAGCGCCCGACCGGGGCCGGAGACCCAGTACTTC
TRBD1	TRBV6-1	TRBJ2-1	few	CASKKGQGEIYEQFF	TGTGCCAGCAAAAAGGGACAGGGGGAGATCTATGAGCAGTTCTTC
-	TRBV10-3	TRBJ1-1	-	CATSTESTEAFF	TGTGCCACCTCGACCGAGTCCACTGAAGCTTTCTTT